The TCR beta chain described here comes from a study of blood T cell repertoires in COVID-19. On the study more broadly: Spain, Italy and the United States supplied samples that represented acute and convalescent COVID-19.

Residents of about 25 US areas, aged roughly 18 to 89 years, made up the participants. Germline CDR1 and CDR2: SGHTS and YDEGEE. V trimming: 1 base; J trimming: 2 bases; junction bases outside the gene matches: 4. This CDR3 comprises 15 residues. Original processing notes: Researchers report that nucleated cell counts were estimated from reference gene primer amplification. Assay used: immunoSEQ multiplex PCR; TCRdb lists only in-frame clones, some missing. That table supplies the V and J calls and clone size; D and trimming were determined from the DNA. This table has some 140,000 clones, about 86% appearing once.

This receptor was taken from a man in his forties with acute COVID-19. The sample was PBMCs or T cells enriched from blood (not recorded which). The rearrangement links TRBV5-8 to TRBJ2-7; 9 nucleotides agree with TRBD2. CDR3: CASSLMGLAPYEQYF. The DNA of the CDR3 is TGTGCCAGCAGCTTGATGGGACTAGCACCCTACGAGCAGTACTTC.